The sequence of this T cell receptor (beta chain) was determined in a study of blood T cell repertoires in COVID-19. Background on the study: Sources were T cells, B-cell-depleted T cells, or PBMCs; the material itself was cDNA or gDNA.

The Seattle patients, enrolled during active infection, were followed longitudinally. Study processing details: Nucleated cell counts were estimated from reference gene primer amplification. TCRdb's table, derived via immunoSEQ multiplex PCR, lists solely in-frame clones and lacks some. The V and J calls and the clone size are those of that table, but D and trimming were determined from the DNA. The sample lists about 160,000 clones, roughly 89% occurring once. The V and J ends lost 3 bases and 4 bases respectively, with 10 bases between them. The CDR3 totals 14 residues. The germline V gene has CDR1 WNHNN and CDR2 SYGVQD (reference sequence).

The rearrangement uses TRBV10-1 and TRBJ2-1, with D possibly matching TRBD2 (6 bases). Sequenced input: peripheral blood. The receptor comes from a woman aged 70 to 79 with COVID-19, enrolled during active disease. CDR3 DNA: TGCGCCAGCAGTGACAGGGAGGATTACAATGAGCAGTTCTTC. Its translation is CASSDREDYNEQFF.